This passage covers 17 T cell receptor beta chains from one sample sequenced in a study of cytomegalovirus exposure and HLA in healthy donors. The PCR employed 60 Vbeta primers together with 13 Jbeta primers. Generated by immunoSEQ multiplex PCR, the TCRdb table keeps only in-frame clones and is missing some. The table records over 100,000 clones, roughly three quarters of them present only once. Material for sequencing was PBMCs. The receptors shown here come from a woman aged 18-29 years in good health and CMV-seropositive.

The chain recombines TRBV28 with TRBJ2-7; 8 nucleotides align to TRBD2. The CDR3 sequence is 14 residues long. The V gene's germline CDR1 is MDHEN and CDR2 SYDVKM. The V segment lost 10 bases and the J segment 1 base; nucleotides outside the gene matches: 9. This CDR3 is CATLPPGGSYEQYF. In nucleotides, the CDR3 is TGTGCCACCCTGCCACCGGGAGGGTCCTACGAGCAGTACTTC. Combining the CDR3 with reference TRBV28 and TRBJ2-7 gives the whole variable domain DVKVTQSSRYLVKRTGEKVFLECVQDMDHENMFWYRQDPGLGLRLIYFSYDVKMKEKGDIPEGYSVSREKKERFSLILESASTNQTSMYLCATLPPGGSYEQYFGPGTRLTVT.

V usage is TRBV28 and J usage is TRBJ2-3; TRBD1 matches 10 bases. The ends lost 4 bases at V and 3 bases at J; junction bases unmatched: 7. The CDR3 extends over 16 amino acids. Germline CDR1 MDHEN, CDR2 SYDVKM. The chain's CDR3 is CASSSSGTGETDTQYF. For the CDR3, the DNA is TGTGCCAGCAGTTCATCCGGGACAGGGGAGACAGATACGCAGTATTTT.

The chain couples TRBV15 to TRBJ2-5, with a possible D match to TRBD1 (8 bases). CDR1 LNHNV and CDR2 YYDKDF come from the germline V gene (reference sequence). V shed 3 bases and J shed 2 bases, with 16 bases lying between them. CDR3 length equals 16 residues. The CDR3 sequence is CATSSVGQGGQETQYF. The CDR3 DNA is TGTGCCACCAGCAGCGTAGGACAGGGAGGGCAAGAGACCCAGTACTTC.

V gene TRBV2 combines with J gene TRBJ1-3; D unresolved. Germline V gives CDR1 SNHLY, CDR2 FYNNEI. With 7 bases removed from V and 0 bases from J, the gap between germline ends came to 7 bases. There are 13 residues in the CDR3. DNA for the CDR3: TGTGCCAGCACCCGAGACTCTGGAAACACCATATATTTT. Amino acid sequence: CASTRDSGNTIYF. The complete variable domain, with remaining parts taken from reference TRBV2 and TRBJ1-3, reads EPEVTQTPSHQVTQMGQEVILRCVPISNHLYFYWYRQILGQKVEFLVSFYNNEISEKSEIFDDQFSVERPDGSNFTLKIRSTKLEDSAMYFCASTRDSGNTIYFGEGSWLTVV.

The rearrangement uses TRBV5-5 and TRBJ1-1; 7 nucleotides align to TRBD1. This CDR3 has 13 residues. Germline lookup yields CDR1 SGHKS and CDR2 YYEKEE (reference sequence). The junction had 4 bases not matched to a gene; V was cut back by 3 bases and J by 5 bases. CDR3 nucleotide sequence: TGTGCCAGCAGCTCGGCAGGGGGGACTGAAGCTTTCTTT. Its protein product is CASSSAGGTEAFF. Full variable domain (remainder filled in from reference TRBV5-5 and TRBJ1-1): DAGVTQSPTHLIKTRGQQVTLRCSPISGHKSVSWYQQVLGQGPQFIFQYYEKEERGRGNFPDRFSARQFPNYSSELNVNALLLGDSALYLCASSSAGGTEAFFGQGTRLTVV.

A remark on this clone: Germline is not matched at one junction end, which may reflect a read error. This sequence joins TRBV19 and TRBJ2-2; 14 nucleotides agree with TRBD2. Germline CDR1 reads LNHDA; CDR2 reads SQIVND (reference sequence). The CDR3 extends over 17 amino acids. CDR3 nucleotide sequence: TGTGTCAGTCGAAGGACTAGCGGGAGGCCCCACACCGGGGAGCTGTTTTTT. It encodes CVSRRTSGRPHTGELFF.

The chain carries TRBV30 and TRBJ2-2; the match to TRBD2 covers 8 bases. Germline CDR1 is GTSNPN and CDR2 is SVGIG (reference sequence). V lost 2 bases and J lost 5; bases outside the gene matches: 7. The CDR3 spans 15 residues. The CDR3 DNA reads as TGTGCCTGGAGTTACGGGAGGGGTTGGACCGGGGAGCTGTTTTTT. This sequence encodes CAWSYGRGWTGELFF.

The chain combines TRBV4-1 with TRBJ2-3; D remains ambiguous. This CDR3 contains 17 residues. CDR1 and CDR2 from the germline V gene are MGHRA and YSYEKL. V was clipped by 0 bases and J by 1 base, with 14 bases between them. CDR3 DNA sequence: TGCGCCAGCAGCCAAGACCTCCCAGCGAGCCGCACAGATACGCAGTATTTT. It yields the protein CASSQDLPASRTDTQYF.

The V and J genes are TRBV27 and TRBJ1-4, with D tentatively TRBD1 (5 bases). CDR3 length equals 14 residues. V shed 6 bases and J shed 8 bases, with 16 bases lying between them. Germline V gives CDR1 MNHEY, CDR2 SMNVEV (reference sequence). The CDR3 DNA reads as TGTGCCAGCAGCGGTCGGGCTAAGGGGGAAAAACTGTTTTTT. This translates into CASSGRAKGEKLFF.

The DNA of the CDR3 is TGTGCCAGCAGCAGACAGGGGGGGCTGAACACTGAAGCTTTCTTT. Translating it yields CASSRQGGLNTEAFF. This chain uses TRBV7-6 with TRBJ1-1; 9 bases match TRBD1. V was pared by 5 bases and J by 0 bases, with 4 bases of the junction left unmatched. CDR1 SGHVS and CDR2 FNYEAQ come from the germline V gene. The CDR3 consists of 15 residues.

The CDR3 sequence is CASSDQGNTEAFF. CDR3 DNA sequence: TGTGCCAGCAGTGATCAGGGGAACACTGAAGCTTTCTTT. The V and J genes are TRBV2 and TRBJ1-1; D is perhaps TRBD1 (5 bases). The CDR3 totals 13 residues. Germline CDR1 reads SNHLY; CDR2 reads FYNNEI. V was cut by 3 bases and J by 1 base, with 6 bases left in between.

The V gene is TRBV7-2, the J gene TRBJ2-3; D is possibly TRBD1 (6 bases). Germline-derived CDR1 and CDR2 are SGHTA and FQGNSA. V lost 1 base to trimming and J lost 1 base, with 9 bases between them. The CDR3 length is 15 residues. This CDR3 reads CASSLVSGGTDTQYF. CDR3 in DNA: TGTGCCAGCAGCTTAGTTTCAGGGGGCACAGATACGCAGTATTTT.

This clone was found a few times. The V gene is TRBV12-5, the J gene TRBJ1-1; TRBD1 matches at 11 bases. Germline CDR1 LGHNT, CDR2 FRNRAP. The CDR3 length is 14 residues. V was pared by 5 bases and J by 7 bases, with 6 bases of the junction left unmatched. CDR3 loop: CASGTGQGADEAFF. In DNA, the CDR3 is TGTGCTAGTGGTACCGGACAGGGGGCAGATGAAGCTTTCTTT.

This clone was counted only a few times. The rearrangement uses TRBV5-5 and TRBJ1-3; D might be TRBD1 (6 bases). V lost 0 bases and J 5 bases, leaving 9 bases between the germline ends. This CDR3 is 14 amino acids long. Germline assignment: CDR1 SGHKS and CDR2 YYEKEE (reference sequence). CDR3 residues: CASSLAGTRNTIYF. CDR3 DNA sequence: TGTGCCAGCAGCTTGGCGGGGACACGAAACACCATATATTTT.

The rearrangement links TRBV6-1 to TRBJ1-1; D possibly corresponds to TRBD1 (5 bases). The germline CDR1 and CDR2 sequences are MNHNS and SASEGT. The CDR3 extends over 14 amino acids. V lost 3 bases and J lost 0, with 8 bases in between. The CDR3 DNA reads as TGTGCCAGCAGTGAGGGACTGATGAACACTGAAGCTTTCTTT. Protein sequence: CASSEGLMNTEAFF.

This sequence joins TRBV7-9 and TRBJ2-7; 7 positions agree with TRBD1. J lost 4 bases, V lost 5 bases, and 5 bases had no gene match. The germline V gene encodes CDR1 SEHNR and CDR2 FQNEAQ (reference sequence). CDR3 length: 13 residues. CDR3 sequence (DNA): TGTGCCAGCAGCCAGGGACAGCGGTACGAGCAGTACTTC. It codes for CASSQGQRYEQYF.

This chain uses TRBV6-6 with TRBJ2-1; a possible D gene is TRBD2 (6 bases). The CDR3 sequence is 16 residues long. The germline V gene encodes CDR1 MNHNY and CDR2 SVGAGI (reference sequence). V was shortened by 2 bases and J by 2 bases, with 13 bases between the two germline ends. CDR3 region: CASSYKGTVTYNEQFF. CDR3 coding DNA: TGTGCCAGCAGTTACAAAGGGACTGTAACCTACAATGAGCAGTTCTTC.